The 6 T cell receptor beta chains below come from one sample, sequenced in a study of shared clonotypes between healthy human individuals. Sequenced by immunoSEQ multiplex PCR; TCRdb stores in-frame clones only, minus some. The sample lists approximately 620,000 clones, around 97% occurring once. The sample consisted of naive CD4+ T cells sorted from blood. Documented subset: CD45RA+ positively selected. The receptors were sampled from a woman aged 25 to 39 in good health.

The rearrangement links TRBV18 to TRBJ2-7; D might be TRBD1 (6 bases). V was trimmed by 3 bases and J by 3 bases, leaving 12 bases between them. CDR3 size: 14 residues. Looked up from germline, CDR1 is KGHSH and CDR2 is LQKENI. The CDR3 spells CASSPTGHHYEQYF. CDR3 DNA sequence: TGTGCCAGCTCACCCACGGGACACCACTACGAGCAGTACTTC.

The gene calls are TRBV7-8 and TRBJ2-5; unclear D gene. This CDR3 has 14 amino acids. The V and J ends lost 1 base and 2 bases respectively, with 8 bases between them. CDR1 and CDR2 from the germline V gene are SGHVS and FQNEAQ. CDR3 sequence reads: CASSLGAVQETQYF. CDR3 coding DNA: TGTGCCAGCAGCTTAGGGGCGGTGCAAGAGACCCAGTACTTC.

V usage is TRBV28 and J usage is TRBJ2-7, with D perhaps assigned TRBD1 or TRBD2 (5 bases each). CDR3 length: 15 amino acids. Germline CDR1 and CDR2: MDHEN and SYDVKM. V was trimmed by 2 bases and J by 4 bases, leaving 15 bases between them. The chain's CDR3 is CASSLGATPGYEQYF. CDR3 bases: TGTGCCAGCAGTTTAGGGGCAACGCCGGGGTACGAGCAGTACTTC.

The V call is TRBV18, the J call TRBJ2-5; 7 bases are shared with TRBD2. CDR3 size: 16 residues. The trim removed 0 bases at V and 5 bases at J, leaving 9 bases unmatched. Germline V gene data show CDR1 as KGHSH and CDR2 as LQKENI. This CDR3 is CASSPPGGLVVETQYF. The CDR3 nucleotides are TGTGCCAGCTCACCACCGGGTGGACTAGTGGTGGAGACCCAGTACTTC. Variable domain in full (rest from reference TRBV18 and TRBJ2-5): NAGVMQNPRHLVRRRGQEARLRCSPMKGHSHVYWYRQLPEEGLKFMVYLQKENIIDESGMPKERFSAEFPKEGPSILRIQQVVRGDSAAYFCASSPPGGLVVETQYFGPGTRLLVL.

The rearrangement links TRBV21-1 to TRBJ2-2; whether TRBD2, the table's D call, matches the DNA was not checked. TRBV21-1 is classified as a pseudogene. The CDR3 consists of 16 residues. The CDR3 loop reads CASSSCSGTNTGELFF. CDR3 in DNA: TGTGCCAGCAGCTCATGTAGCGGGACGAACACCGGGGAGCTGTTTTTT.

The J gene is TRBJ2-3, the V gene TRBV19; unclear D gene. There are 13 residues in the CDR3. Trimming stripped 5 bases from V and 5 bases from J, with 11 bases between. CDR1 LNHDA and CDR2 SQIVND come from the germline V gene (reference sequence). CDR3 amino acids: CASSPQAQDTQYF. DNA of the CDR3: TGTGCCAGTAGTCCCCAGGCACAAGATACGCAGTATTTT.